This TCR beta chain stems from a study of T-cell reconstitution after alpha-beta-depleted transplantation in children. Construction of the TCRbeta library involved unique molecular identifiers. TCRdb called the PCR reads again in MiXCR, with one record for every CDR3 protein. The table lists approximately 230,000 distinct CDR3 sequences, roughly a quarter of them singletons. General study findings and limits: Reportedly, alpha-beta T cells present about two months post-transplant originated from several hundred expanded clones of graft origin.

A remark on this clonotype: Its antigen remains unidentified.

The source is a female patient under 10 years old who had a stem cell transplant for congenital amegakaryocytic thrombocytopenia, so the T cells may come from the graft donor. The material sequenced was PBMCs, mostly from graft donor cells, taken 360 days after TCRalphabeta/CD19-depleted stem cell transplant.

The CDR3: CASSVVPVNTGELFF. DNA of the CDR3: TGTGCCAGCAGCGTAGTACCGGTAAACACCGGGGAGCTGTTTTTT. The V gene is TRBV9, the J gene TRBJ2-2, with unresolved D. CDR1 and CDR2 from the germline V gene are SGDLS and YYNGEE. Trimming left V 0 bases short and J 2 bases short, with 8 bases between. The CDR3 has 15 residues.